The 22 T cell receptor beta chains below all came from one sample that was sequenced in a study of early T cells in non-severe SARS-CoV-2 infection (dated by TCRdb to 2020 to 2023). The method was 5' RACE. Sequencing was carried out with a NextSeq 500. TCRdb applied fastp at Q25 and MiXCR to the public reads, then kept only in-frame beta chains. Rows with one shared CDR3 protein collapse into an entry with the most common genes and DNA. The sample profile shows fewer than 120,000 distinct CDR3 sequences; about 12% of them were found once. Approximately 3.8% of the sample rests with the top ten. The specimen comprised whole blood, sampled at baseline. The origin of the receptors is an adult who was a healthcare worker with PCR-confirmed SARS-CoV-2 infection or an uninfected control (not recorded which).

This clonotype was recorded a few times. V usage is TRBV7-6 and J usage is TRBJ2-3; a weak D match, TRBD1 (6 bases). Trimming took 1 base from V and 5 from J, leaving 10 bases between them. Germline CDR1 SGHVS, CDR2 FNYEAQ. The CDR3 length is 14 residues. CDR3 region: CASSLEGVRDTQYF. CDR3 DNA sequence: TGTGCCAGCAGCTTAGAGGGGGTCCGAGATACGCAGTATTTT.

This chain uses TRBV30 with TRBJ2-1, with 14 bases matching TRBD2. The CDR3 is 15 residues long. Germline CDR1 is GTSNPN and CDR2 is SVGIG (reference sequence). V gave up 5 bases and J gave up 6 bases; unmatched junction bases: 6. The CDR3 DNA is TGTGCCTGGGACGGGACTAGCGGGAGCCTCAATGAGCAGTTCTTC. As protein: CAWDGTSGSLNEQFF.

There are a few counts of this clonotype. V gene TRBV29-1 combines with J gene TRBJ2-2; D is perhaps TRBD2 (5 bases). Per the germline V gene, CDR1 is SQVTM and CDR2 is ANQGSEA. The CDR3 sequence is 12 residues long. Trimming removed 1 base from V and 7 bases from J, with 7 bases in between. CDR3 amino acids: CSVEGGGGELFF. The CDR3 bases are TGCAGCGTTGAAGGTGGAGGCGGGGAGCTGTTTTTT.

This clonotype was recorded a few times. The genes are TRBV29-1 and TRBJ2-2, with 15 positions matching TRBD2. This CDR3 has 14 amino acids. Germline CDR1 SQVTM, CDR2 ANQGSEA. The J segment lost 5 bases and the V segment lost 7 bases, leaving 2 bases of the junction unmatched. DNA of the CDR3: TGCAGCGGGGGACTAGCGGGAGGTACCGGGGAGCTGTTTTTT. This encodes CSGGLAGGTGELFF.

The gene calls are TRBV2 and TRBJ2-1; TRBD2 aligns across 8 bases. The CDR3 extends over 13 amino acids. J was trimmed by 5 bases and V by 7 bases; bases with no gene match: 4. Germline V lookup: CDR1 SNHLY, CDR2 FYNNEI. Here the CDR3 DNA reads TGTGCCAGCACGACTAGCGTAGACAATGAGCAGTTCTTC. Translation gives CASTTSVDNEQFF.

This chain joins TRBV9 and TRBJ1-2; 8 nucleotides align to TRBD1. The CDR3 extends over 15 amino acids. Germline CDR1 and CDR2: SGDLS and YYNGEE. V lost 4 bases to trimming and J lost 5 bases; unmatched junction nucleotides: 10. CDR3 nucleotide sequence: TGTGCCAGCAGCATCGCCAGGGGGCCACAATATGGCTACACCTTC. Protein: CASSIARGPQYGYTF.

The V and J genes are TRBV4-1 and TRBJ2-5; 12 bases match TRBD2. The CDR3 runs to 15 residues. V trimming: 2 bases; J trimming: 3 bases; junction bases outside the gene matches: 1. The V gene's germline CDR1 is MGHRA and CDR2 YSYEKL. CDR3 bases: TGCGCCAGCAGCCAAAGGACTAGCGGGGAAGAGACCCAGTACTTC. This encodes CASSQRTSGEETQYF.

This clonotype appeared a few times. The chain employs TRBV28 and TRBJ2-1; D gene unclear. CDR3 length: 16 residues. V shed 4 bases and J shed 0 bases, with 13 bases lying between them. The germline V gene has CDR1 MDHEN and CDR2 SYDVKM. CDR3 residues: CASSSPRPSSYNEQFF. CDR3 bases: TGTGCCAGCAGTTCCCCCCGCCCCAGCTCCTACAATGAGCAGTTCTTC.

This clonotype was seen repeatedly, ten times or more. The chain recombines TRBV10-2 with TRBJ2-1, with D unclear. Germline lookup yields CDR1 WSHSY and CDR2 SAAADI. The length of the CDR3 is 12 residues. Trimming took 6 bases from V and 8 from J, leaving 11 bases between them. CDR3 sequence (DNA): TGCGCCAGCAGCGGCGACCTATATGAGCAGTTCTTC. This codes for CASSGDLYEQFF.

This clonotype turned up a few times. The gene calls are TRBV4-2 and TRBJ2-5; 8 positions match TRBD2. V lost 0 bases and J lost 2; bases outside the gene matches: 11. CDR1 is LGHNA and CDR2 is YNFKEQ in the germline V gene. The length of the CDR3 is 18 residues. The CDR3 here is CASSQDLVAGGRQETQYF. CDR3 DNA sequence: TGTGCCAGCAGCCAAGATCTTGTGGCGGGAGGACGACAAGAGACCCAGTACTTC.

The rearrangement joins TRBV28 to TRBJ1-2; D remains ambiguous. The V gene lost 9 bases and the J gene lost 5 bases, with 16 bases spanning the gap. The CDR3 is 13 residues long. Germline V CDR1 and CDR2: MDHEN, SYDVKM. This CDR3 is CASLPAQGYGYTF. In DNA, the CDR3 is TGTGCCAGTCTTCCGGCCCAAGGGTATGGCTACACCTTC.

This chain links TRBV19 with TRBJ2-1; no definite D call. CDR3 length: 14 amino acids. The germline V and J ends were trimmed by 5 bases and 5 bases, with 13 bases remaining between them. The V gene's germline CDR1 is LNHDA and CDR2 SQIVND (reference sequence). CDR3 sequence: CASSVKGPDNEQFF. For the CDR3, the DNA is TGTGCCAGTAGTGTGAAGGGCCCAGACAATGAGCAGTTCTTC.

In its sample, this clonotype was seen a few times. V gene TRBV5-3 combines with J gene TRBJ1-1; 7 nucleotides line up with TRBD1. TRBV5-3 is an ORF, and what it does is uncertain. This CDR3 has 16 residues. J lost 0 bases, V lost 10 bases, and 15 bases had no gene match. The CDR3 nucleotides read TGTGCCGGAATTTCTACGGGACAGATAATGAACACTGAAGCTTTCTTT. It specifies CAGISTGQIMNTEAFF.

This chain uses TRBV6-1 with TRBJ1-6; 7 bases fit TRBD1. J was trimmed by 10 bases and V by 2 bases; bases with no gene match: 2. This CDR3 is built from 13 residues. Germline CDR1 reads MNHNS; CDR2 reads SASEGT. The CDR3 protein is CASSEQGVSPLHF. DNA of the CDR3: TGTGCCAGCAGTGAACAGGGGGTCTCACCCCTCCACTTT.

This chain uses TRBV3-1 with TRBJ2-1; 9 positions match TRBD2. The ends lost 0 bases at V and 5 bases at J; junction bases unmatched: 20. CDR1 is LGHDT, CDR2 YNNKEL, per germline (reference sequence). This CDR3 region has 21 residues. The CDR3 sequence is CASSQEALGAGGPVSDNEQFF. CDR3 nucleotides: TGTGCCAGCAGCCAAGAAGCCCTAGGGGCGGGAGGGCCCGTAAGCGACAATGAGCAGTTCTTC.

This clonotype was seen a few times. J is TRBJ1-1 and V is TRBV29-1; tentatively, D is TRBD1 (6 bases). V was shortened by 1 base and J by 4 bases, with 13 bases between the two germline ends. This CDR3 spans 14 amino acids. The germline CDR1 and CDR2 sequences are SQVTM and ANQGSEA. The CDR3 region is CSVEGDKTATEAFF. The CDR3 coding sequence is TGCAGCGTTGAAGGGGACAAAACCGCCACTGAAGCTTTCTTT. The full variable domain, in which reference TRBV29-1 and TRBJ1-1 provide the parts outside the CDR3, is SAVISQKPSRDICQRGTSLTIQCQVDSQVTMMFWYRQQPGQSLTLIATANQGSEATYESGFVIDKFPISRPNLTFSTLTVSNMSPEDSSIYLCSVEGDKTATEAFFGQGTRLTVV.

This clonotype was detected many times. The V gene is TRBV27, the J gene TRBJ2-1; weak D call: TRBD1 (6 bases). V was cut by 2 bases and J by 5 bases, with 10 bases left in between. The CDR3 runs 14 residues. Germline assignment: CDR1 MNHEY and CDR2 SMNVEV (reference sequence). DNA for the CDR3: TGTGCCAGCAGTTTACTGGACAGTAACAATGAGCAGTTCTTC. Protein product: CASSLLDSNNEQFF.

In nucleotides, the CDR3 is TGTGCCAGCAGCGGGCGACTAGTTCCCGGGGAGCTGTTTTTT. Its protein is CASSGRLVPGELFF. The V gene is TRBV7-2, the J gene TRBJ2-2; D is possibly TRBD2 (6 bases). The length of the CDR3 is 14 residues. V shed 5 bases and J shed 6 bases, with 13 bases lying between them. Looked up from germline, CDR1 is SGHTA and CDR2 is FQGNSA. Full variable domain (rest looked up from reference TRBV7-2 and TRBJ2-2): GAGVSQSPSNKVTEKGKDVELRCDPISGHTALYWYRQSLGQGLEFLIYFQGNSAPDKSGLPSDRFSAERTGGSVSTLTIQRTQQEDSAVYLCASSGRLVPGELFFGEGSRLTVL.

This clonotype was observed at least ten times. The junction departs from the called germline gene at one end, perhaps through a read error. The rearrangement uses TRBV5-1 and TRBJ2-2; TRBD2 is a possible D gene (5 bases). This CDR3 is built from 15 residues. CDR1 is SGHRS and CDR2 is YFSETQ in the germline V gene. CDR3 in DNA: TGCGCCAGCAGCTTGGCTGGGGTGAACACCGGGGAACTGTTTTTT. Protein product: CASSLAGVNTGELFF.

This clonotype came up a few times. J is TRBJ2-7 and V is TRBV29-1, with D perhaps being TRBD1 or TRBD2 (5 bases each). Germline V gene lookup returns CDR1 SQVTM and CDR2 ANQGSEA. V was clipped by 8 bases and J by 3 bases, with 20 bases between them. The CDR3 spans 14 residues. The CDR3 region is CSPARSSGGYEQYF. CDR3 nucleotides: TGCAGCCCGGCTAGGAGTAGTGGGGGCTACGAGCAGTACTTC.

V gene TRBV5-1 combines with J gene TRBJ1-5; D is ambiguous. The CDR3 is 15 amino acids. V was trimmed by 0 bases and J by 0 bases, leaving 7 bases between them. The germline V gene has CDR1 SGHRS and CDR2 YFSETQ. The chain's CDR3 is CASSLDGDSNQPQHF. The CDR3 DNA sequence: TGCGCCAGCAGCTTGGACGGGGATAGCAATCAGCCCCAGCATTTT.

This chain links TRBV28 with TRBJ1-4; D unresolved. V lost 5 bases and J lost 6, with 16 bases in between. This CDR3 comprises 15 residues. The V gene's germline CDR1 is MDHEN and CDR2 SYDVKM. The chain's CDR3 is CASSQSGSGDEKLFF. CDR3 DNA: TGTGCCAGCAGTCAATCCGGGTCCGGGGATGAAAAACTGTTTTTT. Supplemented by reference TRBV28 and TRBJ1-4, the full variable domain reads DVKVTQSSRYLVKRTGEKVFLECVQDMDHENMFWYRQDPGLGLRLIYFSYDVKMKEKGDIPEGYSVSREKKERFSLILESASTNQTSMYLCASSQSGSGDEKLFFGSGTQLSVL.